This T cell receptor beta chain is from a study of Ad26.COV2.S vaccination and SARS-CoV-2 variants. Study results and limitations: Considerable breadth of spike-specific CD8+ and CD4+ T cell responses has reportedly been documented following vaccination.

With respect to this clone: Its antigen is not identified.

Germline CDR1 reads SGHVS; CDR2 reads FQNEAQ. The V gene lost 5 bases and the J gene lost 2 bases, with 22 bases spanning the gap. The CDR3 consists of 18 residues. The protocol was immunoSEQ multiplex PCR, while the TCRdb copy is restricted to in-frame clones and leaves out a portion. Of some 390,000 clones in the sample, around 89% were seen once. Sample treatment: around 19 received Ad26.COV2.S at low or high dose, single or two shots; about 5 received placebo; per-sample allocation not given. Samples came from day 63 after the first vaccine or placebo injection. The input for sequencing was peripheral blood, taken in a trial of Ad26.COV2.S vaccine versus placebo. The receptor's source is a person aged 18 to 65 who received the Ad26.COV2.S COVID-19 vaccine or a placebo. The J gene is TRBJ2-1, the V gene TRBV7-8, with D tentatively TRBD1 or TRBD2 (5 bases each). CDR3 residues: CASSPIRLWGRTYNEQFF. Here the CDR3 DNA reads TGTGCCAGCAGCCCCATAAGGTTGTGGGGGAGAACCTACAATGAGCAGTTCTTC.